This TCR beta chain was profiled in a study of OX40 agonist ivuxolimab in advanced cancers. Across the whole study: The study enrolled dose-escalation patients with hepatocellular carcinoma, melanoma, renal cell or head and neck cancer. Patients achieving partial responses numbered three: one hepatocellular carcinoma case and two cutaneous melanoma cases. Findings and limits, study-wide: More expanded clones were found, on average, in CD8+ than in CD4+ T cells. People who partly responded at 0.1-3.0 mg/kg had some of the least clonal expansion seen.

To note about this clone: Its specificity is not known.

TCRdb's copy holds only in-frame clones and misses some; the assay was immunoSEQ multiplex PCR. The sample includes 30,000 to 40,000 clones, approximately 80% of them seen just once. The V gene lost 1 base and the J gene lost 0 bases, with 7 bases spanning the gap. CDR1 is MGHRA, CDR2 YSYEKL, per germline. The CDR3 is made up of 15 amino acids. This specimen was CD4+ or CD8+ T cells sorted from blood, taken in a trial of the OX40 agonist ivuxolimab. The rearrangement links TRBV4-1 to TRBJ1-3; D not certain. The sequence came from an adult with an advanced solid tumor such as melanoma, head and neck, liver or kidney cancer. Here the CDR3 reads CASSQVSPSGNTIYF. The CDR3 nucleotides read TGCGCCAGCAGCCAAGTCTCGCCCTCTGGAAACACCATATATTTT.